Each of the 21 T cell receptor beta chains below was sequenced from the same sample in a study of blood T cell repertoires in COVID-19. Sequenced by immunoSEQ multiplex PCR; TCRdb stores in-frame clones only, minus some. The table shows 80,000 or so clones, with under 85% occurring only once. The sample was peripheral blood. The receptors here all came from a human donor in a cohort sampled during active COVID-19.

The rearrangement joins TRBV3-1 (or the pseudogene TRBV3-2) to TRBJ2-1, with 10 bases lining up with TRBD2. The CDR3 runs to 14 residues. V shed 8 bases and J 11 bases; nucleotides not matched to a gene: 12. Germline V lookup: CDR1 LGHDT, CDR2 YNNKEL (reference sequence). The CDR3 bases are TGTGCCAGCGGTTGGCTAGCGGGGGAAAGCCAGCAGTTCTTC. Its protein product is CASGWLAGESQQFF.

This clone is a singleton in its sample. The gene calls are TRBV11-3 and TRBJ2-3; D is uncertain. The CDR3 has 18 amino acids. From germline, CDR1 is SGHNT and CDR2 YENEEA. Trimming took 3 bases from V and 1 from J, leaving 20 bases between them. This CDR3 reads CASSLNLVLIGGTDTQYF. CDR3 DNA sequence: TGTGCCAGCAGCTTGAACTTGGTCTTAATCGGTGGCACAGATACGCAGTATTTT.

This clone was found a few times. This sequence joins TRBV3-1 (or the pseudogene TRBV3-2) and TRBJ2-7; 11 bases map to TRBD2. Germline CDR1 and CDR2: LGHDT and YNNKEL (reference sequence). The J segment lost 2 bases and the V segment lost 2 bases, leaving 2 bases of the junction unmatched. CDR3 size: 15 residues. The CDR3 loop is CASSQTSGGTYEQYF. CDR3 DNA sequence: TGTGCCAGCAGCCAAACTAGCGGGGGAACCTACGAGCAGTACTTC.

V gene TRBV3-1 (or the pseudogene TRBV3-2) combines with J gene TRBJ2-1; TRBD2 aligns across 10 bases. V lost 7 bases and J lost 5; bases outside the gene matches: 8. The CDR3 runs to 15 residues. Germline V gene sequence: CDR1 LGHDT, CDR2 YNNKEL (reference sequence). The CDR3 is CASTPGTSVNNEQFF. DNA of the CDR3: TGTGCCAGCACCCCCGGGACTAGCGTAAACAATGAGCAGTTCTTC.

V usage is TRBV21-1 and J usage is TRBJ2-3; TRBD2 reflects the table's D call only, with no check against the DNA. TRBV21-1 is described as a pseudogene. There are 14 residues in the CDR3. Written as DNA, the CDR3 is TGTGCCAGCAGCGGGCGGGGGAGCACAGATACGCAGTATTTT. Translating gives CASSGRGSTDTQYF.

The chain has TRBV25-1 and TRBJ2-7; D is perhaps TRBD1 (6 bases). The germline CDR1 and CDR2 sequences are MGHDK and SYGVNS. The ends were cut back, 1 base at V and 9 bases at J, with 13 bases in the middle. There are 13 residues in the CDR3. The CDR3 nucleotides read TGTGCCAGCAGTGAATCCGGACAGTCAGTGCAGTACTTC. It specifies CASSESGQSVQYF.

The V gene is TRBV9, the J gene TRBJ2-3; 9 nucleotides agree with TRBD2. CDR1 and CDR2 (germline): SGDLS, YYNGEE. The junction had 5 bases not matched to a gene; V was cut back by 0 bases and J by 0 bases. This CDR3 has 17 amino acids. The chain's CDR3 is CASSVGVAGDSTDTQYF. CDR3 DNA sequence: TGTGCCAGCAGCGTAGGTGTAGCGGGGGATAGCACAGATACGCAGTATTTT. The whole variable domain, filled in from reference TRBV9 and TRBJ2-3, reads DSGVTQTPKHLITATGQRVTLRCSPRSGDLSVYWYQQSLDQGLQFLIQYYNGEERAKGNILERFSAQQFPDLHSELNLSSLELGDSALYFCASSVGVAGDSTDTQYFGPGTRLTVL.

The V gene is TRBV5-1, the J gene TRBJ2-3; a possible D gene is TRBD2 (5 bases). The ends were cut back, 4 bases at V and 0 bases at J, with 9 bases in the middle. The CDR3 is 14 amino acids. Per germline, CDR1 SGHRS and CDR2 YFSETQ. The CDR3 nucleotides read TGCGCCAGCAGCGTGGACTGGAGCACAGATACGCAGTATTTT. It is translated as CASSVDWSTDTQYF.

The V call is TRBV7-9, the J call TRBJ2-2, with D perhaps TRBD1 (6 bases). V was pared by 5 bases and J by 3 bases, with 13 bases between. Germline CDR1 SEHNR, CDR2 FQNEAQ (reference sequence). The CDR3 totals 15 residues. The CDR3 DNA reads TGTGCCAGCAGCCACCGACAGGTGGACACCGGGGAGCTGTTTTTT. This codes for CASSHRQVDTGELFF.

The rearrangement links TRBV10-2 to TRBJ2-7, with D perhaps matching TRBD1 (6 bases). Germline V gene sequence: CDR1 WSHSY, CDR2 SAAADI. The CDR3 runs to 14 residues. The ends were cut back, 4 bases at V and 3 bases at J, with 13 bases in the middle. CDR3 nucleotides: TGCGCCAGCAGTGGACGTAACAGGGACTACGAGCAGTACTTC. Translation: CASSGRNRDYEQYF.

The chain links TRBV5-5 to TRBJ2-7; 13 nucleotides align to TRBD2. The germline V gene encodes CDR1 SGHKS and CDR2 YYEKEE (reference sequence). J lost 2 bases, V lost 4 bases, and 3 bases had no gene match. CDR3 length: 15 residues. CDR3 residues: CASSLTSGGAYEQYF. In DNA form, the CDR3 reads TGTGCCAGCAGCCTAACTAGCGGGGGGGCCTACGAGCAGTACTTC.

This clone was recorded once. The chain carries TRBV6-5 and TRBJ1-4, with 7 bases lining up with TRBD1. The CDR3 has 14 residues. Losses at the gene ends were 5 bases for V and 8 bases for J; bases not matched to a gene: 8. The germline gives CDR1 MNHEY, CDR2 SVGAGI. CDR3 bases: TGTGCCAGCAGTAAACGACAGGGCAGGGAAAAACTGTTTTTT. This sequence encodes CASSKRQGREKLFF.

J is TRBJ2-7 and V is TRBV19, with 7 nucleotides matching TRBD2. The V and J ends lost 4 bases and 2 bases, in that order; junction bases with no gene match: 11. The CDR3 totals 16 residues. CDR1 is LNHDA, CDR2 SQIVND, per germline (reference sequence). The CDR3 DNA is TGTGCCAGTAGTACCCGGGCGCGGGGGTCCCCCTACGAGCAGTACTTC. Its translation is CASSTRARGSPYEQYF.

There are a few counts of this clone. The rearrangement uses TRBV13 and TRBJ1-1, with 7 bases that match TRBD1. The CDR3 loop spans 15 amino acids. Germline V lookup: CDR1 PRHDT, CDR2 FYEKMQ (reference sequence). The V and J ends lost 5 bases and 4 bases, in that order; junction bases with no gene match: 10. Written as DNA, the CDR3 is TGTGCCAGCAGCCCGCTGACAGGGACCGGCACTGAAGCTTTCTTT. Translating it yields CASSPLTGTGTEAFF.

The J gene is TRBJ1-6, the V gene TRBV5-1; the D gene is possibly TRBD1 (6 bases). With 3 bases removed from V and 8 bases from J, the gap between germline ends came to 18 bases. CDR3 length: 16 residues. The germline V gene has CDR1 SGHRS and CDR2 YFSETQ. Here the CDR3 reads CASSSSLNRVHSPLHF. The CDR3 DNA reads as TGCGCCAGCAGCTCAAGTTTAAACAGGGTACATTCACCCCTCCACTTT.

The chain combines TRBV10-3 with TRBJ2-7; 8 nucleotides match TRBD2. The CDR3 contains 13 residues. With 6 bases clipped from V and 7 bases from J, the junction kept 8 bases outside the gene matches. Germline V gene lookup returns CDR1 ENHRY and CDR2 SYGVKD. In DNA form, the CDR3 reads TGTGCCATCAGACCCAGCGGGGGAGGGGAGCAGTACTTC. Translation gives CAIRPSGGGEQYF.

This clone has only a few counts. V and J are TRBV5-5 and TRBJ1-5, with D possibly being TRBD1 (6 bases). Trimming removed 5 bases from V and 6 bases from J, with 15 bases in between. There are 14 residues in the CDR3. Per germline, CDR1 SGHKS and CDR2 YYEKEE (reference sequence). CDR3 region: CASSTGQTGQPQHF. CDR3 coding DNA: TGTGCCAGCAGTACAGGACAGACGGGTCAGCCCCAGCATTTT.

The CDR3 DNA reads as TGTGCCAGTAGTGGGGGGTTACTTAGCAATCAGCCCCAGCATTTT. The encoded protein is CASSGGLLSNQPQHF. V gene TRBV27 combines with J gene TRBJ1-5; a weak D match, TRBD1 (5 bases). The V gene's germline CDR1 is MNHEY and CDR2 SMNVEV (reference sequence). This CDR3 is 15 amino acids long. Trimming cost V 9 bases and J 0 bases, with 15 bases left between them.

This clone showed up just a few times. The CDR3 here is CATSAQGVNTEAFF. CDR3 in DNA: TGTGCCACCAGTGCACAGGGCGTGAACACTGAAGCTTTCTTT. V is TRBV24-1 and J is TRBJ1-1; a weak D match, TRBD1 (6 bases). The CDR3 totals 14 residues. Trimming removed 5 bases from V and 0 bases from J, with 9 bases in between. Germline V gene data show CDR1 as KGHDR and CDR2 as SFDVKD.

The chain links TRBV5-4 to TRBJ1-1, with D hard to call. The V gene lost 3 bases and the J gene lost 4 bases, with 10 bases spanning the gap. Germline V CDR1 and CDR2: SGHNT, YYREEE (reference sequence). The CDR3 extends over 13 amino acids. The CDR3 DNA reads TGTGCCAGCAGCTACCCTGGGCTCACTGAAGCTTTCTTT. It codes for CASSYPGLTEAFF.

The chain recombines TRBV2 with TRBJ1-1, with TRBD1 identical over 9 bases. The germline V gene has CDR1 SNHLY and CDR2 FYNNEI. With 7 bases clipped from V and 0 bases from J, the junction kept 6 bases outside the gene matches. The CDR3 runs 15 residues. CDR3 sequence (DNA): TGTGCCAGCACTGGGACAGGGATCGTGAACACTGAAGCTTTCTTT. This encodes CASTGTGIVNTEAFF.